This T cell receptor beta chain was captured in a study of cytomegalovirus exposure and HLA in healthy donors. Points on this clone: What it binds is not known.

PCR used 60 Vbeta primers and 13 Jbeta primers. Using immunoSEQ multiplex PCR, the repertoire was profiled, and TCRdb retains in-frame clones only, with some absent. The repertoire consists of 200,000 or so clones, with roughly 80% occurring once and the leading ten covering 3% to 4.5%. Notes on the study in general: Excluded were some V segments that proved indistinguishable, including TRBV6-2 and TRBV6-3.

V lost 0 bases to trimming and J lost 7 bases, with 13 bases between them. Germline V CDR1 and CDR2: MGHRA, YSYEKL. This CDR3 contains 14 residues. The chain links TRBV4-1 to TRBJ2-7; weak D call: TRBD1 (5 bases). This TCR was recovered from a man aged 45-65 years in good health and CMV-seronegative. The specimen sequenced was PBMCs. The CDR3: CASSQDFGALEQYF. As DNA, the CDR3 is TGCGCCAGCAGCCAAGATTTTGGGGCATTGGAGCAGTACTTC.